The 12 T cell receptor beta chains listed next were all sequenced from one sample in a study of T cells in Graves' hyperthyroidism and ophthalmopathy. Amplified TCR beta CDR3 regions derived from RNA transcripts. First-round RT-PCR targeting the TCR CDR3 was performed with the HTBI primer set. TCRdb used MiXCR to reprocess the multiplex PCR reads, holding one entry per CDR3 protein. The profile shows 250,000 to 350,000 distinct CDR3 sequences, about 20% of them singletons. Material: blood. These receptors all come from a man aged 25-40 years with Graves' ophthalmopathy.

This clonotype has ten or more counts. The chain couples TRBV7-8 to TRBJ1-5; a possible D gene is TRBD1 (6 bases). Germline V gives CDR1 SGHVS, CDR2 FQNEAQ. The CDR3 is made up of 16 amino acids. With 1 base removed from V and 3 bases from J, the gap between germline ends came to 13 bases. CDR3 nucleotides: TGTGCCAGCAGCTTAGTAACCCGGGACATCAATCAGCCCCAGCATTTT. Protein product: CASSLVTRDINQPQHF.

The CDR3 DNA is TGTGCCACCAGTCAGTTAGCGGCCCTAAACTCCTACAATGAGCAGTTCTTC. Its translation: CATSQLAALNSYNEQFF. V usage is TRBV24-1 and J usage is TRBJ2-1, with D possibly TRBD2 on 6 matching bases. Per the germline V gene, CDR1 is KGHDR and CDR2 is SFDVKD. V lost 6 bases and J 0 bases, leaving 17 bases between the germline ends. CDR3 size: 17 residues.

This chain joins TRBV5-6 and TRBJ2-7, with D possibly called TRBD1 or TRBD2 (5 bases each). The CDR3 length is 15 residues. The V gene lost 4 bases and the J gene lost 2 bases, with 16 bases spanning the gap. The germline CDR1 and CDR2 sequences are SGHDT and YYEEEE. The CDR3 bases are TGTGCCAGCAGCCCCGACCGGGGCGCAGCCTACGAGCAGTACTTC. Translating gives CASSPDRGAAYEQYF.

The sample holds many counts of this clonotype. Here the CDR3 reads CAWGVSSYNEQFF. The CDR3 nucleotides are TGTGCCTGGGGAGTAAGCTCCTACAATGAGCAGTTCTTC. This chain joins TRBV30 and TRBJ2-1, with D hard to call. The CDR3 sequence is 13 residues long. The V end was cut by 5 bases, the J end by 0 bases, with 8 bases between. The germline CDR1 and CDR2 sequences are GTSNPN and SVGIG (reference sequence). The whole variable domain, filled in from reference TRBV30 and TRBJ2-1, reads SQTIHQWPATLVQPVGSPLSLECTVEGTSNPNLYWYRQAAGRGLQLLFYSVGIGQISSEVPQNLSASRPQDRQFILSSKKLLLSDSGFYLCAWGVSSYNEQFFGPGTRLTVL.

This clonotype occurred many times. The chain joins TRBV20-1 to TRBJ1-5; no firm D call. This CDR3 comprises 14 residues. Deletions cut 5 bases from V and 0 bases from J, with 11 bases between. Germline lookup yields CDR1 DFQATT and CDR2 SNEGSKA (reference sequence). The CDR3 loop reads CSAPTTGSNQPQHF. The DNA of the CDR3 is TGCAGTGCTCCGACAACGGGTAGCAATCAGCCCCAGCATTTT.

This clonotype was found once. The rearrangement joins TRBV9 to TRBJ2-1; TRBD2 is a possible D gene (5 bases). The end of the DNA aligns better with TRBJ2-7, so the J call may be wrong. Germline CDR1 and CDR2: SGDLS and YYNGEE. The CDR3 is made up of 14 amino acids. CDR3 loop: CASSSGGSYNEQYF. The CDR3 DNA sequence: TGTGCCAGCAGCTCAGGAGGATCCTACAATGAGCAGTACTTC.

This clonotype was recorded at least ten times. The chain couples TRBV18 to TRBJ1-1; D perhaps matches TRBD1 (6 bases). The CDR3 consists of 14 residues. V was trimmed by 6 bases and J by 0 bases, leaving 11 bases between them. CDR1 and CDR2 from the germline V gene are KGHSH and LQKENI. The CDR3: CASSQDRMNTEAFF. In nucleotides, the CDR3 is TGTGCCAGCTCCCAGGACAGAATGAACACTGAAGCTTTCTTT.

This clonotype was counted ten times or more. This chain uses TRBV2 with TRBJ2-5, with TRBD2 matching 7 bases. Looked up from germline, CDR1 is SNHLY and CDR2 is FYNNEI. V shed 2 bases and J 0 bases; nucleotides not matched to a gene: 3. This CDR3 has 15 residues. DNA of the CDR3: TGTGCCAGCAGTGAAACTAGCGCCGACCAAGAGACCCAGTACTTC. Translated: CASSETSADQETQYF.

This clonotype was observed a few times. This chain joins TRBV6-2 or TRBV6-3 and TRBJ2-7; TRBD1 is a possible D gene (5 bases). Germline CDR1 MNHEY, CDR2 SVGEGT. This CDR3 is built from 14 residues. Trimming left V 2 bases short and J 4 bases short, with 12 bases between. Here the CDR3 reads CASSYPAGNYEQYF. The CDR3 DNA is TGTGCCAGCAGTTACCCGGCAGGGAATTACGAGCAGTACTTC.

This clonotype was picked up a small number of times. This chain connects TRBV20-1 to TRBJ2-3; D is unresolved. V lost 0 bases to trimming and J lost 2 bases, with 9 bases between them. The CDR3 length is 14 residues. CDR1 DFQATT and CDR2 SNEGSKA come from the germline V gene (reference sequence). CDR3 in DNA: TGCAGTGCTAGAGACCGGGCCGACACAGATACGCAGTATTTT. Translating gives CSARDRADTDTQYF.

V is TRBV6-2 or TRBV6-3 and J is TRBJ2-1; 14 bases are shared with TRBD2. CDR3 size: 18 residues. Germline values: CDR1 MNHEY, CDR2 SVGEGT. J was trimmed by 0 bases and V by 5 bases; bases with no gene match: 6. Written as DNA, the CDR3 is TGTGCCAGCAGTGCTGCCGGGACTAGCGGGAGCTCCTACAATGAGCAGTTCTTC. Amino acid sequence: CASSAAGTSGSSYNEQFF.

This clonotype was seen a few times. The genes are TRBV25-1 and TRBJ1-2, with TRBD1 as a possible D gene (6 bases). Germline V lookup: CDR1 MGHDK, CDR2 SYGVNS. V lost 0 bases and J lost 8, with 13 bases in between. This CDR3 is 14 amino acids long. The CDR3 sequence is CASSEYGDNQGYTF. Here the CDR3 DNA reads TGTGCCAGCAGTGAATATGGGGACAACCAGGGCTACACCTTC.